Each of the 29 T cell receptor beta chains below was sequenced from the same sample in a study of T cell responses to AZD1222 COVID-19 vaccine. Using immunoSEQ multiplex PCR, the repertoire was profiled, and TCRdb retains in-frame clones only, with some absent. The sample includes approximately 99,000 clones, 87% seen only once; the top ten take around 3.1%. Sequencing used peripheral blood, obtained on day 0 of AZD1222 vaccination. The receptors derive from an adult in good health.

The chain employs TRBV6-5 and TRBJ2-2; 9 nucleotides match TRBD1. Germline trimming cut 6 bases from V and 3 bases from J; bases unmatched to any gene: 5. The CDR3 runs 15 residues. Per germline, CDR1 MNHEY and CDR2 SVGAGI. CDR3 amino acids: CASRGDRVDTGELFF. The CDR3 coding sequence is TGTGCCAGCAGGGGGGACAGGGTTGACACCGGGGAGCTGTTTTTT.

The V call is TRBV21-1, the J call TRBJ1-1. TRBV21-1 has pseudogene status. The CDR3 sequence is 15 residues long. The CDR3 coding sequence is TGTGCCAGCAGCCCCTATGGTGGCTCCGGCGCTGAAGCTTTCTTT. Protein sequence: CASSPYGGSGAEAFF.

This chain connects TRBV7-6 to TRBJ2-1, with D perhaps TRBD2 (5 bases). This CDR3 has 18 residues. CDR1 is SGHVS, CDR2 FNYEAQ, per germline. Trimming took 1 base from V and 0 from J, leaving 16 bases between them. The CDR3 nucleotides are TGTGCCAGCAGCTTAGATATAGACCCGGGGTCCTCCTACAATGAGCAGTTCTTC. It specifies CASSLDIDPGSSYNEQFF.

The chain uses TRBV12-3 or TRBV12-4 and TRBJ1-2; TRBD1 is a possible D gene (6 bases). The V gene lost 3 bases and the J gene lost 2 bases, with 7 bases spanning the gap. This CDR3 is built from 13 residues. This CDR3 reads CASSFTGNYGYTF. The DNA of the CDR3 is TGTGCCAGCAGTTTCACAGGGAACTATGGCTACACCTTC.

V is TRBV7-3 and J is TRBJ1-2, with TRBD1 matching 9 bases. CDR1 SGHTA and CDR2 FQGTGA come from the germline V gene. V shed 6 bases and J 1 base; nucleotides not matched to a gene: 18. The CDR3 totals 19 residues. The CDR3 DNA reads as TGTGCCAGCAGACTGATAAATTCACAGGGGGCGCCCGTTAACTATGGCTACACCTTC. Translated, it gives CASRLINSQGAPVNYGYTF.

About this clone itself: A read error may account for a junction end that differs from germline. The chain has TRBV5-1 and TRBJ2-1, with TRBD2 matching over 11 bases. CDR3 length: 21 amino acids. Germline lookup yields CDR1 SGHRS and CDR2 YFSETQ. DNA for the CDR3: TGTGCCAGCAGCCGGACAGGCCAACTAGCGGGAGCTACAAACTCCTACAATGAGCAGTTCTTC. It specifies CASSRTGQLAGATNSYNEQFF.

The CDR3 here is CASQVGHGSYEQYF. In nucleotides, the CDR3 is TGTGCCAGCCAAGTGGGACACGGATCCTACGAGCAGTACTTC. The rearrangement joins TRBV6-5 to TRBJ2-7; D might be TRBD1 (6 bases). CDR1 and CDR2 from the germline V gene are MNHEY and SVGAGI. The ends were cut back, 8 bases at V and 1 base at J, with 15 bases in the middle. This CDR3 region has 14 residues.

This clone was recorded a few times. CDR3 protein: CASSQDWTGDEKLFF. DNA of the CDR3: TGCGCCAGCAGCCAAGATTGGACAGGGGATGAAAAACTGTTTTTT. J is TRBJ1-4 and V is TRBV4-3, with 9 bases that match TRBD1. This CDR3 is built from 15 residues. Germline-derived CDR1 and CDR2 are LGHNA and YSLEER. V was clipped by 0 bases and J by 6 bases; unmatched bases: 2.

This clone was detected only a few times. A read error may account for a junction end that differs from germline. CDR3 sequence reads: CASSPDRQGTPLHF. In nucleotides, the CDR3 is TGTGCCAGCAGCCCAGACCGACAGGGGACACCCCTCCACTTT. V and J are TRBV5-1 and TRBJ1-6, with 8 nucleotides matching TRBD1. The germline V gene encodes CDR1 SGHRS and CDR2 YFSETQ. The CDR3 loop spans 14 amino acids.

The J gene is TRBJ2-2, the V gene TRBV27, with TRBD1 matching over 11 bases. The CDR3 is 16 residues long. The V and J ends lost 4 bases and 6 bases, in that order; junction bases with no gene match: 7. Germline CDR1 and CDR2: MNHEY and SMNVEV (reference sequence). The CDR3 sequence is CASSSIGGQGAGELFF. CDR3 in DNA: TGTGCCAGCAGTTCTATCGGGGGACAGGGGGCCGGGGAGCTGTTTTTT.

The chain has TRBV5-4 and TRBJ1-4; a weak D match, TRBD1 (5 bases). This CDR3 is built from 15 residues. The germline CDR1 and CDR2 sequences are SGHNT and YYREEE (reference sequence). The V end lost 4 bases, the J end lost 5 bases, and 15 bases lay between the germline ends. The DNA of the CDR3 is TGTGCCAGCAGCCCCAGGGCTGAGGGGAATGAAAAACTGTTTTTT. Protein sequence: CASSPRAEGNEKLFF. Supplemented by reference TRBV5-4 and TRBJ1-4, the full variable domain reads ETGVTQSPTHLIKTRGQQVTLRCSSQSGHNTVSWYQQALGQGPQFIFQYYREEENGRGNFPPRFSGLQFPNYSSELNVNALELDDSALYLCASSPRAEGNEKLFFGSGTQLSVL.

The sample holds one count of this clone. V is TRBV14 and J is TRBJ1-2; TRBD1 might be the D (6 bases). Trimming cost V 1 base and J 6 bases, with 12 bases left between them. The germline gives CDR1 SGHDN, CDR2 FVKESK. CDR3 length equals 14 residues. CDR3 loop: CASSQVRGANGYTF. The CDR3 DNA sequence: TGTGCCAGCAGCCAAGTACGGGGGGCGAATGGCTACACCTTC.

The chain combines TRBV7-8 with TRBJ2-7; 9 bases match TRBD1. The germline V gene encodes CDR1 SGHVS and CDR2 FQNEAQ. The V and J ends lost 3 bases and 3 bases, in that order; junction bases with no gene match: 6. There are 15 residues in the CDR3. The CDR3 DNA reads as TGTGCCAGCAGCTTCCCGGGACAGGGTCGCTACGAGCAGTACTTC. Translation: CASSFPGQGRYEQYF. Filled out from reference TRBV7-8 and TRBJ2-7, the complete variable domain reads GAGVSQSPRYKVAKRGQDVALRCDPISGHVSLFWYQQALGQGPEFLTYFQNEAQLDKSGLPSDRFFAERPEGSVSTLKIQRTQQEDSAVYLCASSFPGQGRYEQYFGPGTRLTVT.

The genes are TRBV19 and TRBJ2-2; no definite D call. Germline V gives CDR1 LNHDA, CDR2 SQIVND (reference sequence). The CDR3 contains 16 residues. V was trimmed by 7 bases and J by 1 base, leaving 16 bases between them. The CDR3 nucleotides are TGTGCCAGTATCTCCCTGGGCAGGCAGAACACCGGGGAGCTGTTTTTT. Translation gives CASISLGRQNTGELFF. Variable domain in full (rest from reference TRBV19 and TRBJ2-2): DGGITQSPKYLFRKEGQNVTLSCEQNLNHDAMYWYRQDPGQGLRLIYYSQIVNDFQKGDIAEGYSVSREKKESFPLTVTSAQKNPTAFYLCASISLGRQNTGELFFGEGSRLTVL.

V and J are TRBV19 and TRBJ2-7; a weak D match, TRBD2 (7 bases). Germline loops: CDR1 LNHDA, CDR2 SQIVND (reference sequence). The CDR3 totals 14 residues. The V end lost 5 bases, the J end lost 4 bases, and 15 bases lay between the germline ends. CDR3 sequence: CASSPGEGQYEQYV. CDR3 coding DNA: TGTGCCAGTAGTCCAGGGGAGGGGCAGTACGAGCAGTACGTC.

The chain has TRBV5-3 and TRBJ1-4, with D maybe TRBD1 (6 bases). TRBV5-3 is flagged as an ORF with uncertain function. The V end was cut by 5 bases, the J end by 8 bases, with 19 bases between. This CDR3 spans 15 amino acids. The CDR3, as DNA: TGTGCCAGAAGGGTTATTTGGGGGCTTCGAGAAAAACTGTTTTTT. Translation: CARRVIWGLREKLFF.

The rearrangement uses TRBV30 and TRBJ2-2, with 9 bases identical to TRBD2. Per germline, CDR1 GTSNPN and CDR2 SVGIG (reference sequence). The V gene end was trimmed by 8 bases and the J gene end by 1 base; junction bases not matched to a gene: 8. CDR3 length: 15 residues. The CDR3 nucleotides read TGTGCCGGAATAGCGGGAGCACGGAACACCGGGGAGCTGTTTTTT. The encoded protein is CAGIAGARNTGELFF.

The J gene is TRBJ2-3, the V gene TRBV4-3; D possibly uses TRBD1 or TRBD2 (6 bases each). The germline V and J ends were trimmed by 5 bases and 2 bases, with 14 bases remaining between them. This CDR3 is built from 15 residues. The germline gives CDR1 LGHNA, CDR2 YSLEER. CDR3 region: CASSSLGGLTDTQYF. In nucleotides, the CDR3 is TGCGCCAGCAGCTCCTTAGGGGGGCTCACAGATACGCAGTATTTT.

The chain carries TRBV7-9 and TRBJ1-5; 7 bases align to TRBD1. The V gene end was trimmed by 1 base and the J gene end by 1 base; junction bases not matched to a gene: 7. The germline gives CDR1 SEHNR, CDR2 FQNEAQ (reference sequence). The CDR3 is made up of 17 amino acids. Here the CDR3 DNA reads TGTGCCAGCAGCTTAGAGACAGGGAGAATGAGCAATCAGCCCCAGCATTTT. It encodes CASSLETGRMSNQPQHF.

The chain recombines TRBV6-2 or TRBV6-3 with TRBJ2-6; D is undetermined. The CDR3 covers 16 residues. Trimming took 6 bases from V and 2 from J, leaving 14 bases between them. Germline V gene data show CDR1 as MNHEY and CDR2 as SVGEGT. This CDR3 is CASSQTTIPGANVLTF. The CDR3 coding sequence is TGTGCCAGCAGCCAGACGACAATACCTGGGGCCAACGTCCTGACTTTC.

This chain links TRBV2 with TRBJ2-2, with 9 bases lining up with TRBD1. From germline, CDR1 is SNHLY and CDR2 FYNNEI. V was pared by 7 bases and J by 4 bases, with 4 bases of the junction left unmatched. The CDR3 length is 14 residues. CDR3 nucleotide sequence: TGTGCCAGCACCGTGGACAGGGGCACCGGGGAGCTGTTTTTT. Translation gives CASTVDRGTGELFF.

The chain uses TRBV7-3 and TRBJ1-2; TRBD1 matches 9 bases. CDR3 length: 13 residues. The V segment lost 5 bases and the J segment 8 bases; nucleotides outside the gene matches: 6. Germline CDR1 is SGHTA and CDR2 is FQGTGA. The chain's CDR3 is CASSPGQGRGYTF. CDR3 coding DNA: TGTGCCAGCAGCCCGGGACAGGGCCGCGGCTACACCTTC.

The CDR3 sequence: CASSLVGTAYEQYF. DNA of the CDR3: TGTGCCAGCAGCTTGGTCGGGACAGCATACGAGCAGTACTTC. The chain uses TRBV5-5 and TRBJ2-7, with 7 bases that match TRBD1. The germline CDR1 and CDR2 sequences are SGHKS and YYEKEE (reference sequence). The CDR3 is 14 residues long. V trimming: 0 bases; J trimming: 4 bases; junction bases outside the gene matches: 4.

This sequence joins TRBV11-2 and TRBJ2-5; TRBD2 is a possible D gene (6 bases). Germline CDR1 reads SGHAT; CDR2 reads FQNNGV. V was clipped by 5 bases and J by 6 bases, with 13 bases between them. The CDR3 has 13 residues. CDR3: CASSPLREQTQYF. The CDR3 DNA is TGTGCCAGCAGCCCACTCCGGGAGCAGACCCAGTACTTC. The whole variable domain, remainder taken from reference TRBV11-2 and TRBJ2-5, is EAGVAQSPRYKIIEKRQSVAFWCNPISGHATLYWYQQILGQGPKLLIQFQNNGVVDDSQLPKDRFSAERLKGVDSTLKIQPAKLEDSAVYLCASSPLREQTQYFGPGTRLLVL.

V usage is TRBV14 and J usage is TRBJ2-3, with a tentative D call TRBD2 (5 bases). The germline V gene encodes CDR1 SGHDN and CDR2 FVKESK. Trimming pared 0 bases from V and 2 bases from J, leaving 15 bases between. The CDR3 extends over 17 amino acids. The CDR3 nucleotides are TGTGCCAGCAGCCAAGATTCGGCGGGCACTTCCACAGATACGCAGTATTTT. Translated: CASSQDSAGTSTDTQYF. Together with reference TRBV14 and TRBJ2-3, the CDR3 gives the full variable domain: EAGVTQFPSHSVIEKGQTVTLRCDPISGHDNLYWYRRVMGKEIKFLLHFVKESKQDESGMPNNRFLAERTGGTYSTLKVQPAELEDSGVYFCASSQDSAGTSTDTQYFGPGTRLTVL.

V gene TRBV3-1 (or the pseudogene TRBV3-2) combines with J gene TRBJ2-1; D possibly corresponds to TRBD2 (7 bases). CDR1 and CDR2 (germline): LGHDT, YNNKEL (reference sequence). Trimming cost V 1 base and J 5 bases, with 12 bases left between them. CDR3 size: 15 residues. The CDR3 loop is CASSQVGGPNNEQFF. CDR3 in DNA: TGTGCCAGCAGCCAAGTGGGGGGGCCCAACAATGAGCAGTTCTTC.

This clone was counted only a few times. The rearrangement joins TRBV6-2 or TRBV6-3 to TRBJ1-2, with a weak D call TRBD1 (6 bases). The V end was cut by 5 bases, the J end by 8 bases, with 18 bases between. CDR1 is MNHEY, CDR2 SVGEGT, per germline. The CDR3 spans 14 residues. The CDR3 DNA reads TGTGCCAGCAGTGCAGGGACAAAGCTGGGCGGCTACACCTTC. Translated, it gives CASSAGTKLGGYTF.

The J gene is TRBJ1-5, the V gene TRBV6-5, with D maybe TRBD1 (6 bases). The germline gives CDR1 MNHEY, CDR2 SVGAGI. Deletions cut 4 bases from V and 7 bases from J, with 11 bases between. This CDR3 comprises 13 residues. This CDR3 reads CASSSGAGQPQHF. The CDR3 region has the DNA TGTGCCAGCAGTTCGGGGGCTGGGCAGCCCCAGCATTTT.

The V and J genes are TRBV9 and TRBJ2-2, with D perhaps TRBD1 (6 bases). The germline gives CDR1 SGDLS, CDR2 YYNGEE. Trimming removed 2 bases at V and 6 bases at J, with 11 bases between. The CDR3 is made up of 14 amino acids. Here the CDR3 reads CASSVIQGSGELFF. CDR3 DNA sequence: TGTGCCAGCAGCGTCATCCAGGGGTCCGGGGAGCTGTTTTTT.